This entry describes one T cell receptor beta chain. This record comes from a study of T cell changes during pregnancy in multiple sclerosis. Libraries were prepared by immunoSEQ multiplex PCR; TCRdb keeps only in-frame clonotypes and omits some of them. The table lists fewer than 85,000 clones, 90% to 95% of them singletons. Germline V gene lookup returns CDR1 SGHRS and CDR2 YFSETQ. The V end was cut by 0 bases, the J end by 5 bases, with 12 bases between. The CDR3 spans 15 residues. Sequencing used peripheral blood, obtained in the second trimester of pregnancy. This TCR was recovered from a female donor with multiple sclerosis, enrolled in a pregnancy study. The V and J genes are TRBV5-1 and TRBJ2-1; perhaps TRBD1 as D (6 bases). Written as DNA, the CDR3 is TGCGCCAGCAGCTTGGGTGGGGGCACCAACAATGAGCAGTTCTTC. This sequence encodes CASSLGGGTNNEQFF.